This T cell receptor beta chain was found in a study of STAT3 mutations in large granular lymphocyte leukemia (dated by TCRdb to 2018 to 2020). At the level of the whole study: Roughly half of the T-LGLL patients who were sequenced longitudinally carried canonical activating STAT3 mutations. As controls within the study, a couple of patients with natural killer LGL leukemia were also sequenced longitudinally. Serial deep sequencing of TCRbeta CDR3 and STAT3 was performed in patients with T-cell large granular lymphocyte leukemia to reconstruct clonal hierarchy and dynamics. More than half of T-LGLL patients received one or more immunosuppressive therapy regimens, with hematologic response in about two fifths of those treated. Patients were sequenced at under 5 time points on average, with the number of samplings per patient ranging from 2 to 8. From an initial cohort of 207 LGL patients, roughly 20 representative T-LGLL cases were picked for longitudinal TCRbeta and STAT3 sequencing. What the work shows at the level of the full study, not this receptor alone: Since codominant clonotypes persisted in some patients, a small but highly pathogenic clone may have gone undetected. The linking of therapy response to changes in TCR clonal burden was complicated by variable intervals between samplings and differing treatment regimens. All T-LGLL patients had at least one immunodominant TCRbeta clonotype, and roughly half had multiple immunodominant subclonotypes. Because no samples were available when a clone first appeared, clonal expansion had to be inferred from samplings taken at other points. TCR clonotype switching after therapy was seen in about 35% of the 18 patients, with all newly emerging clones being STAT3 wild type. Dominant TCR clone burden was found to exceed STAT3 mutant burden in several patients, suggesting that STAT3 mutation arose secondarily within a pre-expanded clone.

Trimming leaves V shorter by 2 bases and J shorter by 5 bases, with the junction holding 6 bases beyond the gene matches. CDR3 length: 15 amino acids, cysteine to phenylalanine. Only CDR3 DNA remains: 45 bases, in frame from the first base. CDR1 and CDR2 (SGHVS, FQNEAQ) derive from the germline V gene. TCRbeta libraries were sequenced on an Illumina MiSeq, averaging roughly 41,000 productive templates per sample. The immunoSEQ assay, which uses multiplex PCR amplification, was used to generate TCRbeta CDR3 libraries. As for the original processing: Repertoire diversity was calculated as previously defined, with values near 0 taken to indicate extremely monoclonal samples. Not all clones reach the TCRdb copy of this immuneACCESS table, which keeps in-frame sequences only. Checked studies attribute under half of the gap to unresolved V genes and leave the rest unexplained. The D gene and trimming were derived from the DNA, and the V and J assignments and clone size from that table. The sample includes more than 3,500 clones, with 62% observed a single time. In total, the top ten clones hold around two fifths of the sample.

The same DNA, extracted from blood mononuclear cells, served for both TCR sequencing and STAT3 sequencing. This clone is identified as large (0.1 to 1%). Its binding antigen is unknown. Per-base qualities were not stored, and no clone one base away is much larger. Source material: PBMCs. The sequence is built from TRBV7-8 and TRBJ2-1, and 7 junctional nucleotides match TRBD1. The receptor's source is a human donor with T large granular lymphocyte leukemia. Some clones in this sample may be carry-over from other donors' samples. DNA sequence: TGTGCCAGCAGCTTAAGACAGGGACCCAACAATGAGCAGTTCTTC. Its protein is CASSLRQGPNNEQFF. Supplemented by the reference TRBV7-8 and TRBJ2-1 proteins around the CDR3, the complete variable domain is GAGVSQSPRYKVAKRGQDVALRCDPISGHVSLFWYQQALGQGPEFLTYFQNEAQLDKSGLPSDRFFAERPEGSVSTLKIQRTQQEDSAVYLCASSLRQGPNNEQFFGPGTRLTVL.